The 6 T cell receptor beta chains below were found in one sample sequenced in a study of blood T cell repertoires in COVID-19. Profiled with immunoSEQ multiplex PCR; TCRdb holds only in-frame clones, not every one. Among under 350,000 clones listed, around 85% were seen once. The material sequenced was PBMCs or T cells enriched from blood (not recorded which). The source of these receptors is a woman aged 40 to 49 with acute COVID-19.

The chain recombines TRBV6-1 with TRBJ1-5, with a tentative D call TRBD1 (6 bases). With 3 bases removed from V and 0 bases from J, the gap between germline ends came to 12 bases. The germline gives CDR1 MNHNS, CDR2 SASEGT. CDR3 length equals 16 residues. CDR3 residues: CASSDQDRVSNQPQHF. The CDR3 DNA reads as TGTGCCAGCAGTGATCAGGACAGAGTTAGCAATCAGCCCCAGCATTTT.

The chain carries TRBV7-2 and TRBJ2-2; possible D gene TRBD2, 6 bases. Germline lookup yields CDR1 SGHTA and CDR2 FQGNSA. V lost 5 bases, J lost 4 bases, and 17 bases lay in between. The CDR3 contains 16 residues. The CDR3 sequence is CASSPRPGLFTGELFF. Written as DNA, the CDR3 is TGTGCCAGCAGCCCCCGGCCGGGACTTTTCACCGGGGAGCTGTTTTTT.

V gene TRBV2 combines with J gene TRBJ1-2, with 12 positions matching TRBD1. The CDR3 is 13 amino acids. In germline, CDR1 is SNHLY, CDR2 FYNNEI. V was clipped by 7 bases and J by 4 bases; unmatched bases: 1. CDR3 amino acids: CASMGQGAYGYTF. The CDR3 bases are TGTGCCAGCATGGGACAGGGGGCCTATGGCTACACCTTC.

Written as DNA, the CDR3 is TGTGCCAGCAGTTTGGGGGGGACTCGGAGCTCCTACGAGCAGTACTTC. It yields the protein CASSLGGTRSSYEQYF. This chain uses TRBV27 with TRBJ2-7, with 7 positions matching TRBD2. V trimming: 3 bases; J trimming: 0 bases; junction bases outside the gene matches: 8. CDR3 length: 16 amino acids. In germline, CDR1 is MNHEY, CDR2 SMNVEV (reference sequence).

The V gene is TRBV5-1, the J gene TRBJ2-7, with D possibly being TRBD2 (5 bases). V lost 4 bases to trimming and J lost 7 bases, with 15 bases between them. This CDR3 has 13 residues. Germline V gives CDR1 SGHRS, CDR2 YFSETQ. CDR3: CASSPGFFKEQYF. The CDR3 bases are TGCGCCAGCAGCCCGGGATTTTTCAAAGAGCAGTACTTC.

The chain recombines TRBV5-4 with TRBJ1-1, with D perhaps TRBD1 (5 bases). This CDR3 has 12 residues. Trimming left V 1 base short and J 10 bases short, with 11 bases between. Germline V gene data show CDR1 as SGHNT and CDR2 as YYREEE (reference sequence). CDR3 in amino acids: CASSLQGVGAFF. In DNA form, the CDR3 reads TGTGCCAGCAGCTTGCAGGGTGTTGGAGCTTTCTTT.